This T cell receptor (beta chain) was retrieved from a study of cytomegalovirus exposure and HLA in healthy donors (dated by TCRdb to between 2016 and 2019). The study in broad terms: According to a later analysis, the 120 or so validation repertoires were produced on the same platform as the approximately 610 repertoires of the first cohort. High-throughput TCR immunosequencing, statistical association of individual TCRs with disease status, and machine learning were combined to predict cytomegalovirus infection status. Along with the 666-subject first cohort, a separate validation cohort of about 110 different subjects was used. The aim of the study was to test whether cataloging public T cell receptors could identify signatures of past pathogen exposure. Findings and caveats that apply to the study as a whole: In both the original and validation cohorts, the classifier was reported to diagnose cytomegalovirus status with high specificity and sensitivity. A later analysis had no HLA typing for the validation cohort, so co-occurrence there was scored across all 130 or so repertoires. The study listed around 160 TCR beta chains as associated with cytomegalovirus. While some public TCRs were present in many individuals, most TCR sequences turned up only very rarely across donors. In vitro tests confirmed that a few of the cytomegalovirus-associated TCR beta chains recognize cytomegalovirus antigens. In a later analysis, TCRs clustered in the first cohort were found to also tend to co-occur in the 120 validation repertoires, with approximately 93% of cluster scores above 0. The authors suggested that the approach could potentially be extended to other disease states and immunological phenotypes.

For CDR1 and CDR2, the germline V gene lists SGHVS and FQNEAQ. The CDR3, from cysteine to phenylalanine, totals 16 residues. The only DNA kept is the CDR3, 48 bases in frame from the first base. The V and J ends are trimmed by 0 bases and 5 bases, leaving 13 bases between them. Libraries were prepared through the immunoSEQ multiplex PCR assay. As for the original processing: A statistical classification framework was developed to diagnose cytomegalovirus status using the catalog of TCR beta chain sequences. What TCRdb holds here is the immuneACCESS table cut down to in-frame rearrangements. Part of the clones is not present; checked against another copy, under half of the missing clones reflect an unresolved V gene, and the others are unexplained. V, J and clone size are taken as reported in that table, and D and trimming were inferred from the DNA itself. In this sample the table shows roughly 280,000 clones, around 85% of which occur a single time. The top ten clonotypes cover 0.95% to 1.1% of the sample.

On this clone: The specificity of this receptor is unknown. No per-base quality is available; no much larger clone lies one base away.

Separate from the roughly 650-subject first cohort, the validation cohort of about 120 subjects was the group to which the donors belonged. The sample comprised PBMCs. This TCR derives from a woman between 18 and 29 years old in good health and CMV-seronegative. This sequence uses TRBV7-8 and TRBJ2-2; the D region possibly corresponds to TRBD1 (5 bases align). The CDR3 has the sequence CASSLALVGATGELFF. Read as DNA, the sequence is TGTGCCAGCAGCTTAGCGCTGGTAGGGGCAACCGGGGAGCTGTTTTTT.